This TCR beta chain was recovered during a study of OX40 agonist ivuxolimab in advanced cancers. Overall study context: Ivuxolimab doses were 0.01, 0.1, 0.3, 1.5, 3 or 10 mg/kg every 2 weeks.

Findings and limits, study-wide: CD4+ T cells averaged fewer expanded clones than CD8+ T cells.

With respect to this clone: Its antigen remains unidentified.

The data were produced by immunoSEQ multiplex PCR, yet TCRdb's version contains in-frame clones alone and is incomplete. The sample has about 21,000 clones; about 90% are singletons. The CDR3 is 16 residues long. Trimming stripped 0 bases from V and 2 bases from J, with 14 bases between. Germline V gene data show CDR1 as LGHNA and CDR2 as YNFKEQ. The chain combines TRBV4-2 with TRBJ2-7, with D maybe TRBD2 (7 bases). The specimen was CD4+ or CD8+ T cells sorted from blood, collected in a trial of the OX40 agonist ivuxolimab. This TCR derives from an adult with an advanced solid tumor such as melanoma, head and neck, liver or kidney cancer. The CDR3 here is CASSQEWPGGAYEQYF. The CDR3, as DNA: TGTGCCAGCAGCCAAGAATGGCCGGGGGGCGCCTACGAGCAGTACTTC.